The clone carrying this T cell receptor beta chain was seen only once. The antigen is unknown. This CDR3 is built from 14 residues. Between the trimmed V and J ends, which lost 6 bases and 10 bases, there was a span of 21 bases. CDR1 MNHEY and CDR2 SMNVEV come from the germline V gene (reference sequence). The data are from a study of T cell responses to AZD1222 COVID-19 vaccine. Study-level information: Both about-4-week and about-12-week second-dose recipients were combined.

Broader study findings: Two doses of AZD1222 preceded a rise in Spike-specific TCR breadth and depth. Sampling captured repertoires only after the peak T cell response. Unmutated variant regions reportedly attract nearly half of all spike-specific TCRs.

TCRdb's copy holds only in-frame clones and misses some; the assay was immunoSEQ multiplex PCR. The sample includes approximately 180,000 clones, just over 85% of them seen just once. This TCR derives from an adult in good health. Sequencing used peripheral blood, obtained on day 0 of AZD1222 vaccination. The chain carries TRBV27 and TRBJ1-2; D gene unclear. The CDR3 region is CASRYGDRPHSYTF. The CDR3 region has the DNA TGTGCCAGCAGGTATGGGGATCGTCCTCATTCCTACACCTTC.